The 23 T cell receptor beta chains below come from one sample, sequenced in a study of technical replicates of blood from a handful of donors. Produced via immunoSEQ multiplex PCR; TCRdb's table is partial and in-frame only. The table includes under 85,000 clones, 80% to 95% detected once. The sample consisted of T cells isolated from PBMCs. These receptors all come from a human donor in good health.

Here the CDR3 reads CASSPGGSTDTQYF. As DNA, the CDR3 is TGTGCCAGCTCACCGGGGGGGAGCACAGATACGCAGTATTTT. J is TRBJ2-3 and V is TRBV18; 7 bases map to TRBD2. V shed 3 bases, J shed 0 bases, and the junction held 0 bases outside the gene matches. This CDR3 is built from 14 residues. CDR1 KGHSH and CDR2 LQKENI come from the germline V gene. Full variable domain (rest looked up from reference TRBV18 and TRBJ2-3): NAGVMQNPRHLVRRRGQEARLRCSPMKGHSHVYWYRQLPEEGLKFMVYLQKENIIDESGMPKERFSAEFPKEGPSILRIQQVVRGDSAAYFCASSPGGSTDTQYFGPGTRLTVL.

The rearrangement uses TRBV4-3 and TRBJ2-7; D is unresolved. The germline V gene encodes CDR1 LGHNA and CDR2 YSLEER. The V end lost 1 base, the J end lost 3 bases, and 13 bases lay between the germline ends. There are 15 residues in the CDR3. CDR3 sequence reads: CASSQVFGASYEQYF. The CDR3 nucleotides read TGCGCCAGCAGCCAAGTCTTTGGAGCGAGCTACGAGCAGTACTTC.

The chain links TRBV9 to TRBJ2-1; TRBD2 matches at 9 bases. The CDR3 contains 19 residues. The V and J ends lost 0 bases and 1 base, in that order; junction bases with no gene match: 11. The germline CDR1 and CDR2 sequences are SGDLS and YYNGEE. For the CDR3, the DNA is TGTGCCAGCAGCGTAGTGGGGGCGGGAGGGCCGGAATCCTACAATGAGCAGTTCTTC. Encoded protein: CASSVVGAGGPESYNEQFF.

The DNA for the CDR3 is TGTGCCAGCAGCAGGACAGGGACACCAAATGAGCAGTTCTTC. Translating it yields CASSRTGTPNEQFF. The chain joins TRBV7-3 to TRBJ2-1; 8 bases fit TRBD1. Germline V gene lookup returns CDR1 SGHTA and CDR2 FQGTGA. The CDR3 spans 14 residues. The V segment lost 5 bases and the J segment 7 bases; nucleotides outside the gene matches: 7.

J is TRBJ2-7 and V is TRBV30; 12 nucleotides agree with TRBD1. This CDR3 region has 14 residues. Trimming took 4 bases from V and 6 from J; bases not matched to a gene: 7. Germline V gives CDR1 GTSNPN, CDR2 SVGIG (reference sequence). In nucleotides, the CDR3 is TGTGCCTGGACTTGGGGACAGGGGGCCTCCGAGCAGTACTTC. Its protein is CAWTWGQGASEQYF.

This clone was counted once. J is TRBJ1-5 and V is TRBV7-3; D gene unclear. Germline V gene data show CDR1 as SGHTA and CDR2 as FQGTGA. Between the trimmed V and J ends, which lost 1 base and 5 bases, there was a span of 6 bases. The CDR3 sequence is 13 residues long. Here the CDR3 DNA reads TGTGCCAGCAGCTTAAGTTCAGATCAGCCCCAGCATTTT. Amino acid sequence: CASSLSSDQPQHF. The variable domain in full, with the rest retrieved from reference TRBV7-3 and TRBJ1-5, is GAGVSQTPSNKVTEKGKYVELRCDPISGHTALYWYRQSLGQGPEFLIYFQGTGAADDSGLPNDRFFAVRPEGSVSTLKIQRTERGDSAVYLCASSLSSDQPQHFGDGTRLSIL.

The rearrangement uses TRBV5-1 and TRBJ2-1; D remains unclear. Germline CDR1 is SGHRS and CDR2 is YFSETQ. The CDR3 is 16 residues long. Trimming took 3 bases from V and 0 from J, leaving 13 bases between them. CDR3 DNA sequence: TGCGCCAGCAGCTCGACTTCCGGCAGCTCCTACAATGAGCAGTTCTTC. This translates into CASSSTSGSSYNEQFF.

The rearrangement uses TRBV28 and TRBJ1-2; 10 positions match TRBD1. The CDR3 has 15 amino acids. V shed 4 bases, J shed 3 bases, and the junction held 5 bases outside the gene matches. Germline values: CDR1 MDHEN, CDR2 SYDVKM. The CDR3 nucleotides are TGTGCCAGCAGTTACCGGGACAGGGGTTACTATGGCTACACCTTC. This sequence encodes CASSYRDRGYYGYTF.

This sequence joins TRBV11-3 and TRBJ2-1; D not certain. The CDR3 consists of 14 residues. The germline CDR1 and CDR2 sequences are SGHNT and YENEEA. Trimming removed 8 bases at V and 1 base at J, with 12 bases between. The CDR3 is CASGEALSYNEQFF. CDR3 nucleotide sequence: TGTGCCAGCGGAGAGGCTTTATCCTACAATGAGCAGTTCTTC.

The chain is built from TRBV4-1 and TRBJ1-5, with D possibly being TRBD1 (6 bases). From germline, CDR1 is MGHRA and CDR2 YSYEKL. Deletions cut 4 bases from V and 1 base from J, with 14 bases between. This CDR3 has 16 residues. The CDR3 spells CASSPVGQSSNQPQHF. The DNA of the CDR3 is TGCGCCAGCAGCCCAGTCGGACAGTCAAGCAATCAGCCCCAGCATTTT.

The CDR3, as DNA: TGTGCCAGCAGCAAAGTGGGGCACAGCAATCAGCCCCAGCATTTT. Translation: CASSKVGHSNQPQHF. The V gene is TRBV21-1, the J gene TRBJ1-5; TRBD1, the D gene given by the table, was not confirmed from the DNA. TRBV21-1 is recorded as a pseudogene. The CDR3 is 15 amino acids.

CDR3 protein: CASSLGPGTGDHEQYF. CDR3 coding DNA: TGTGCCAGCAGCTTAGGTCCCGGGACAGGGGACCACGAGCAGTACTTC. The V gene is TRBV7-9, the J gene TRBJ2-7; 10 nucleotides agree with TRBD1. This CDR3 is 16 amino acids long. The trim removed 1 base at V and 5 bases at J, leaving 8 bases unmatched. Germline CDR1 and CDR2: SEHNR and FQNEAQ (reference sequence).

The V and J genes are TRBV19 and TRBJ2-1; the match to TRBD2 covers 13 bases. The CDR3 sequence is 13 residues long. Germline V gene sequence: CDR1 LNHDA, CDR2 SQIVND (reference sequence). With V trimmed by 10 bases and J by 10 bases, 7 bases remained unmatched. The CDR3 sequence: CATRTSGSGEQFF. CDR3 in DNA: TGTGCCACCCGGACTAGCGGGAGCGGGGAGCAGTTCTTC.

The rearrangement links TRBV11-2 to TRBJ1-2, with 8 nucleotides matching TRBD1. This CDR3 has 14 amino acids. Per the germline V gene, CDR1 is SGHAT and CDR2 is FQNNGV. V was clipped by 6 bases and J by 5 bases; unmatched bases: 8. The CDR3 region is CASRYIGQGYGYTF. CDR3 bases: TGTGCCAGCAGGTATATTGGACAGGGTTATGGCTACACCTTC.

The gene calls are TRBV5-1 and TRBJ1-2, with 7 bases lining up with TRBD1. The V gene end was trimmed by 2 bases and the J gene end by 5 bases; junction bases not matched to a gene: 9. This CDR3 has 15 amino acids. Germline assignment: CDR1 SGHRS and CDR2 YFSETQ. The CDR3 sequence is CASSLTGAIGYGYTF. The CDR3 coding sequence is TGCGCCAGCAGCTTAACAGGGGCTATAGGATATGGCTACACCTTC. Full variable domain (remainder filled in from reference TRBV5-1 and TRBJ1-2): KAGVTQTPRYLIKTRGQQVTLSCSPISGHRSVSWYQQTPGQGLQFLFEYFSETQRNKGNFPGRFSGRQFSNSRSEMNVSTLELGDSALYLCASSLTGAIGYGYTFGSGTRLTVV.

The chain joins TRBV6-4 to TRBJ1-2; 8 positions match TRBD1. Germline lookup yields CDR1 MRHNA and CDR2 SNTAGT. CDR3 length: 15 amino acids. Trimming took 6 bases from V and 4 from J; bases not matched to a gene: 10. The CDR3, as DNA: TGTGCCAGCAGACCACGCAGGGGGCGCGTCTATGGCTACACCTTC. Translated, it gives CASRPRRGRVYGYTF.

The rearrangement joins TRBV21-1 to TRBJ2-1; the table's D call, TRBD2, was not checked against the DNA. TRBV21-1 represents a pseudogene. The CDR3 has 16 amino acids. The CDR3 nucleotides read TGTGCCAGCAGCATCTCGGGAGGCCACGATTACAATGAGCAGTTCTTC. It specifies CASSISGGHDYNEQFF.

This clone was seen more than once but under ten times. V gene TRBV30 combines with J gene TRBJ1-5; a possible D gene is TRBD1 (6 bases). Trimming removed 1 base from V and 5 bases from J, with 9 bases in between. Germline V gene sequence: CDR1 GTSNPN, CDR2 SVGIG (reference sequence). The CDR3 runs to 13 residues. CDR3 in DNA: TGTGCCTGGAGTGGAGCAGGGGATCAGCCCCAGCATTTT. Its translation is CAWSGAGDQPQHF.

J is TRBJ2-2 and V is TRBV28; tentatively, D is TRBD1 (5 bases). The germline V gene has CDR1 MDHEN and CDR2 SYDVKM. V was cut by 2 bases and J by 3 bases, with 16 bases left in between. The length of the CDR3 is 17 residues. The CDR3, as DNA: TGTGCCAGCAGTTTAGGGGCAGTCTTGCCGGACACCGGGGAGCTGTTTTTT. Its translation: CASSLGAVLPDTGELFF.

The rearrangement links TRBV7-3 to TRBJ1-3; possible D gene TRBD1, 5 bases. V lost 2 bases to trimming and J lost 0 bases, with 8 bases between them. There are 15 residues in the CDR3. Germline lookup yields CDR1 SGHTA and CDR2 FQGTGA. In nucleotides, the CDR3 is TGTGCCAGCAGCTTACAGGGCCTCTCTGGAAACACCATATATTTT. Its protein product is CASSLQGLSGNTIYF.

The count of this clone is one. The rearrangement uses TRBV7-6 and TRBJ1-5, with 9 bases lining up with TRBD1. The CDR3 spans 14 residues. Germline trimming cut 1 base from V and 5 bases from J; bases unmatched to any gene: 0. The germline V gene encodes CDR1 SGHVS and CDR2 FNYEAQ. The CDR3, as DNA: TGTGCCAGCAGCTTAGGGACAGGGGATCAGCCCCAGCATTTT. Its protein product is CASSLGTGDQPQHF.

DNA of the CDR3: TGTGCCAGCAGCCCCCGCGGGGAGGACTACAATGAGCAGTTCTTC. Amino acid sequence: CASSPRGEDYNEQFF. The rearrangement links TRBV9 to TRBJ2-1; D perhaps matches TRBD2 (6 bases). Germline assignment: CDR1 SGDLS and CDR2 YYNGEE. V lost 4 bases, J lost 3 bases, and 14 bases lay in between. The CDR3 contains 15 residues.

This chain connects TRBV27 to TRBJ2-7, with 8 bases matching TRBD1. The CDR3 has 17 amino acids. CDR1 is MNHEY and CDR2 is SMNVEV in the germline V gene (reference sequence). The V segment lost 4 bases and the J segment 3 bases; nucleotides outside the gene matches: 14. The CDR3 DNA reads as TGTGCCAGCAGTTCCCAACGCCCGACAGGGGAGGTCTACGAGCAGTACTTC. It yields the protein CASSSQRPTGEVYEQYF.